This entry is about one T cell receptor (beta chain). The sample comes from a study of T cell responses to AZD1222 COVID-19 vaccine. V lost 5 bases, J lost 3 bases, and 17 bases lay in between. This CDR3 spans 16 amino acids. Germline CDR1 is MDHEN and CDR2 is SYDVKM. Assay used: immunoSEQ multiplex PCR; TCRdb lists only in-frame clones, some missing. The data contain about 99,000 clones, about nine tenths of them singletons. The sequencing used peripheral blood, collected 28 days after the second dose of the MenACWY control vaccine. The sequence was obtained from an adult who received the MenACWY meningococcal vaccine as a control. The chain has TRBV28 and TRBJ1-5; D is unresolved. This chain's CDR3 is CASSLLDTAPNQPQHF. CDR3 DNA: TGTGCCAGCAGTCTCCTCGACACCGCCCCCAATCAGCCCCAGCATTTT.